These 25 T cell receptor beta chains originate from one sample sequenced in a study of T cell responses to AZD1222 COVID-19 vaccine. The repertoire was sequenced with immunoSEQ multiplex PCR; TCRdb's copy has only in-frame clones and lacks some. The sample carries 150,000 to 160,000 clones, 90% recorded once. The starting material was peripheral blood, obtained on day 0 of AZD1222 vaccination. These receptors were taken from an adult in good health.

The V gene is TRBV11-2, the J gene TRBJ2-3; 7 bases agree with TRBD2. Germline V lookup: CDR1 SGHAT, CDR2 FQNNGV. V shed 1 base, J shed 5 bases, and the junction held 12 bases outside the gene matches. The CDR3 has 17 amino acids. CDR3 residues: CASSLGTGGGPRDTQYF. The CDR3 nucleotides are TGTGCCAGCAGCTTAGGTACGGGGGGTGGGCCAAGAGATACGCAGTATTTT. The full variable domain, with the rest looked up from reference TRBV11-2 and TRBJ2-3, is EAGVAQSPRYKIIEKRQSVAFWCNPISGHATLYWYQQILGQGPKLLIQFQNNGVVDDSQLPKDRFSAERLKGVDSTLKIQPAKLEDSAVYLCASSLGTGGGPRDTQYFGPGTRLTVL.

The V gene is TRBV29-1, the J gene TRBJ2-4, with 8 positions matching TRBD2. The CDR3 totals 17 residues. Germline assignment: CDR1 SQVTM and CDR2 ANQGSEA. Germline trimming cut 0 bases from V and 7 bases from J; bases unmatched to any gene: 14. In DNA form, the CDR3 reads TGCAGCGTTGAAGACAGGGGAGAGGGGGGACTAGGGAACATTCAGTACTTC. This sequence encodes CSVEDRGEGGLGNIQYF.

This sequence joins TRBV5-4 and TRBJ2-2; weak D call: TRBD1 (5 bases). The CDR3 spans 14 residues. The V gene lost 0 bases and the J gene lost 6 bases, with 9 bases spanning the gap. Germline-derived CDR1 and CDR2 are SGHNT and YYREEE (reference sequence). CDR3 sequence reads: CASSLEGAAGELFF. Here the CDR3 DNA reads TGTGCCAGCAGCTTGGAAGGGGCCGCCGGGGAGCTGTTTTTT.

The genes are TRBV20-1 and TRBJ1-2; perhaps TRBD1 as D (6 bases). Germline V gene data show CDR1 as DFQATT and CDR2 as SNEGSKA (reference sequence). Deletions cut 6 bases from V and 8 bases from J, with 13 bases between. This CDR3 has 11 amino acids. The CDR3 loop reads CSAGRGGGYTF. CDR3 bases: TGCAGTGCGGGCAGGGGTGGCGGCTACACCTTC.

The V and J genes are TRBV30 and TRBJ1-5, with TRBD1 as a possible D gene (6 bases). V shed 3 bases and J shed 0 bases, with 12 bases lying between them. CDR1 and CDR2 (germline): GTSNPN, SVGIG (reference sequence). The CDR3 is made up of 15 amino acids. CDR3 in amino acids: CAWSRGDISNQPQHF. DNA for the CDR3: TGTGCCTGGAGCAGGGGAGACATTAGCAATCAGCCCCAGCATTTT.

This rearrangement joins TRBV5-1 to TRBJ2-7; 11 positions match TRBD1. The germline gives CDR1 SGHRS, CDR2 YFSETQ. CDR3 length equals 15 residues. J was trimmed by 3 bases and V by 3 bases; bases with no gene match: 5. The DNA of the CDR3 is TGCGCCAGCAGCTCTCCCGGGACAGGGGGCTACGAGCAGTACTTC. Translated: CASSSPGTGGYEQYF.

About this clone itself: Compared with germline, one end of the junction differs, possibly owing to a read error. V and J are TRBV2 and TRBJ1-4; no firm D call. There are 14 residues in the CDR3. CDR1 and CDR2 from the germline V gene are SNHLY and FYNNEI. The CDR3 sequence: CASREDSNNEKLFF. The CDR3 DNA sequence: TGTGCCAGCAGGGAAGACTCGAACAATGAAAAACTGTTTTTT.

This sequence joins TRBV27 and TRBJ2-1; 14 bases map to TRBD2. Unmatched junction bases numbered 10, after V lost 5 bases and J lost 10 bases. This CDR3 has 16 residues. Germline V gene data show CDR1 as MNHEY and CDR2 as SMNVEV (reference sequence). CDR3 nucleotides: TGTGCCAGCAGTCCACAGAGGACTAGCGGGGGGTTCGAGCAGTTCTTC. It codes for CASSPQRTSGGFEQFF.

This clone occurred once. V usage is TRBV18 and J usage is TRBJ1-4; TRBD1 might be the D (6 bases). V was pared by 3 bases and J by 12 bases, with 14 bases between. Germline values: CDR1 KGHSH, CDR2 LQKENI. The CDR3 consists of 13 residues. For the CDR3, the DNA is TGTGCCAGCTCACCGTTTACAGGGACGGAACTGTTTTTT. Encoded protein: CASSPFTGTELFF.

This chain links TRBV7-2 with TRBJ1-2, with D maybe TRBD1 (5 bases). The V and J ends lost 0 bases and 2 bases respectively, with 7 bases between them. This CDR3 is 14 amino acids long. Germline V gene data show CDR1 as SGHTA and CDR2 as FQGNSA. CDR3 nucleotides: TGTGCCAGCAGCTTAGCAAGGGGCAACTATGGCTACACCTTC. Residues: CASSLARGNYGYTF.

This clone was observed once. CDR3 nucleotides: TGTGCCAGCTCACCACCGGGGATGACTAGTTACGAGCAGTACTTC. It encodes CASSPPGMTSYEQYF. This chain joins TRBV18 and TRBJ2-7, with D possibly matching TRBD2 (6 bases). In germline, CDR1 is KGHSH, CDR2 LQKENI. Trimming took 0 bases from V and 4 from J, leaving 13 bases between them. CDR3 length: 15 amino acids.

The sample holds one count of this clone. The chain has TRBV18 and TRBJ2-6; D is perhaps TRBD1 (6 bases). Trimming took off 0 bases at V and 2 bases at J, with 14 bases between the two ends. The CDR3 consists of 18 residues. In germline, CDR1 is KGHSH, CDR2 LQKENI. The CDR3 loop reads CASSPPGAPSTGANVLTF. CDR3 DNA: TGTGCCAGCTCACCACCGGGGGCCCCGTCGACTGGGGCCAACGTCCTGACTTTC.

This chain connects TRBV7-2 to TRBJ1-1; the D is unclear. V was clipped by 1 base and J by 5 bases, with 8 bases between them. Germline CDR1 is SGHTA and CDR2 is FQGNSA. The CDR3 runs to 13 residues. Written as DNA, the CDR3 is TGTGCCAGCAGCTTAGATGGCGGGACTGAAGCTTTCTTT. Translation gives CASSLDGGTEAFF.

The chain has TRBV4-3 and TRBJ1-5; TRBD1 aligns across 8 bases. Germline trimming cut 4 bases from V and 2 bases from J; bases unmatched to any gene: 4. Germline V gene lookup returns CDR1 LGHNA and CDR2 YSLEER. The CDR3 extends over 15 amino acids. In nucleotides, the CDR3 is TGCGCCAGCAGCCCAGACAGGGGAGGCAATCAGCCCCAGCATTTT. Its protein product is CASSPDRGGNQPQHF.

The chain carries TRBV5-1 and TRBJ1-2; tentatively, D is TRBD1 (5 bases). Germline V gene data show CDR1 as SGHRS and CDR2 as YFSETQ. The CDR3 loop spans 16 amino acids. V lost 5 bases and J 4 bases, leaving 21 bases between the germline ends. This chain's CDR3 is CASSPNPGTQSYGYTF. The CDR3 bases are TGCGCCAGCAGTCCAAATCCCGGGACGCAGTCCTATGGCTACACCTTC.

The chain links TRBV6-2 or TRBV6-3 to TRBJ2-7; D unresolved. Germline assignment: CDR1 MNHEY and CDR2 SVGEGT. V was cut by 4 bases and J by 4 bases, with 14 bases left in between. The CDR3 spans 14 residues. CDR3 sequence reads: CASSSGNFQYEQYF. Here the CDR3 DNA reads TGTGCCAGCAGTTCCGGAAATTTTCAATACGAGCAGTACTTC.

This rearrangement joins TRBV5-1 to TRBJ2-1; D remains ambiguous. This CDR3 contains 12 residues. CDR1 is SGHRS and CDR2 is YFSETQ in the germline V gene. The V gene lost 7 bases and the J gene lost 3 bases, with 8 bases spanning the gap. The CDR3 DNA is TGCGCCAGCGGTCGCGACTACAATGAGCAGTTCTTC. It yields the protein CASGRDYNEQFF.

This sequence joins TRBV28 and TRBJ1-5, with D hard to call. CDR3 length equals 14 residues. The germline CDR1 and CDR2 sequences are MDHEN and SYDVKM. Trimming left V 4 bases short and J 11 bases short, with 18 bases between. The CDR3 nucleotides read TGTGCCAGCAGTTCCCCGGACTCGCCGAGGACCCAGCATTTT. It is translated as CASSSPDSPRTQHF.

The chain carries TRBV4-1 and TRBJ1-1, with D uncertain. Germline V gene sequence: CDR1 MGHRA, CDR2 YSYEKL. Trimming cost V 0 bases and J 0 bases, with 11 bases left between them. The CDR3 has 16 residues. CDR3 protein: CASSQETVGVNTEAFF. CDR3 DNA: TGCGCCAGCAGCCAAGAGACGGTCGGGGTGAACACTGAAGCTTTCTTT.

This sequence joins TRBV4-1 and TRBJ1-1; no clear D gene. The CDR3 runs to 15 residues. CDR1 and CDR2 (germline): MGHRA, YSYEKL. V lost 2 bases to trimming and J lost 1 base, with 11 bases between them. The CDR3 nucleotides read TGCGCCAGCAGCCAAATACCCGGGAGGAACACTGAAGCTTTCTTT. Translation gives CASSQIPGRNTEAFF.

In the case of this clone: The sample has other DNA sequences that encode this CDR3 too. The chain uses TRBV27 and TRBJ1-1; the match to TRBD1 covers 8 bases. Looked up from germline, CDR1 is MNHEY and CDR2 is SMNVEV (reference sequence). The CDR3 is 14 residues long. Trimming removed 6 bases from V and 3 bases from J; junction bases left unmatched: 6. This CDR3 reads CASSPQGAHTEAFF. The CDR3 nucleotides are TGTGCCAGCAGCCCCCAGGGGGCGCACACTGAAGCTTTCTTT.

V gene TRBV7-7 combines with J gene TRBJ2-5; 9 nucleotides match TRBD2. CDR3 length equals 17 residues. CDR1 and CDR2 (germline): SSHAT, FNYEAQ (reference sequence). CDR3 coding DNA: TGTGCTAGCTGCTTAGGTGTCCTAGGCGGGGGGGAAGAGACCCAGTACTTC. Its protein product is CASCLGVLGGGEETQYF. The variable domain in full, completed from reference TRBV7-7 and TRBJ2-5, reads GAGVSQSPRYKVTKRGQDVTLRCDPISSHATLYWYQQALGQGPEFLTYFNYEAQPDKSGLPSDRFSAERPEGSISTLTIQRTEQRDSAMYRCASCLGVLGGGEETQYFGPGTRLLVL.

The rearrangement joins TRBV30 to TRBJ2-7; D not resolved. This CDR3 has 12 residues. The V gene's germline CDR1 is GTSNPN and CDR2 SVGIG (reference sequence). V dropped 1 base and J dropped 1 base, with 5 bases sitting between them. The CDR3 spells CAWSGGSYEQYF. The CDR3 DNA reads as TGTGCCTGGAGTGGGGGTTCCTACGAGCAGTACTTC.

The chain uses TRBV10-3 and TRBJ2-5, with 11 bases identical to TRBD2. Germline V gene sequence: CDR1 ENHRY, CDR2 SYGVKD. The CDR3 totals 19 residues. Unmatched junction bases numbered 13, after V lost 0 bases and J lost 4 bases. CDR3 bases: TGTGCCATCAGTGAGTCGCGGGGTAGCGGGGGGGCCGCAAGAGAGACCCAGTACTTC. Its translation is CAISESRGSGGAARETQYF.

This chain links TRBV4-3 with TRBJ1-4, with TRBD1 identical over 8 bases. The germline V gene encodes CDR1 LGHNA and CDR2 YSLEER. V was clipped by 3 bases and J by 1 base; unmatched bases: 4. The CDR3 is 16 residues long. The CDR3 here is CASSQRTGRTNEKLFF. CDR3 nucleotide sequence: TGCGCCAGCAGCCAGAGGACAGGGCGAACTAATGAAAAACTGTTTTTT.